This TCR beta chain is from a study of T cell responses to AZD1222 COVID-19 vaccine. Study-wide findings and caveats: Spike-specific TCR repertoires showed rising breadth and depth after two AZD1222 doses. Clonal diversity was possibly underestimated, and the donors were mostly white British, with more females. Regions 160-218 and 743-854 dominated among vaccine-associated CD4 TCRs spanning spike. Nearly half of the spike-specific TCRs reportedly recognize variant regions that carry no mutations.

The V and J ends lost 0 bases and 7 bases, in that order; junction bases with no gene match: 5. The length of the CDR3 is 15 residues. Per germline, CDR1 SEHNR and CDR2 FQNEAQ (reference sequence). To note about this clone: Antigen unknown.

Some clones are missing from TCRdb's copy, which holds only in-frame ones; the method was immunoSEQ multiplex PCR. Of about 150,000 clones listed, about 88% were seen once; the top ten hold around 3.2%. The sequence was obtained from an adult in good health. The sequenced sample was peripheral blood, obtained on day 0 of AZD1222 vaccination. V is TRBV7-9 and J is TRBJ2-1; TRBD2 aligns across 8 bases. The CDR3 DNA reads TGTGCCAGCAGCTTAGCCGGGGGGGCGTCTAATGAGCAGTTCTTC. It specifies CASSLAGGASNEQFF.